This T cell receptor (beta chain) stems from a study of blood T cells in healthy people across ages. Donors ranged from roughly 6 to 90 years old and were healthy Caucasians in Russia. Every donor gave 8.5 to 10 milliliters of peripheral blood. The CDR3 totals 15 residues. CDR1 and CDR2 from the germline V gene are SGHTA and FQGNSA. V was clipped by 5 bases and J by 6 bases, with 16 bases between them. It was with a sample-barcoded 5' primer and a J-beta primer mix that a second PCR of roughly 7 to 12 cycles was run. TCRdb reprocessed the 5' RACE reads via MiXCR and lists one record per CDR3 protein. The table includes around 940,000 distinct CDR3 sequences, roughly 50% detected once. This clonotype was detected once.

The receptor was isolated from a woman aged 60-75 years in good health. The chain employs TRBV7-2 and TRBJ2-2, with D unclear. The specimen was blood. The CDR3 sequence is CASSARTLTAGELFF. CDR3 nucleotide sequence: TGTGCCAGCAGCGCGCGGACCCTTACTGCCGGGGAGCTGTTTTTT.